Sequencing of this T cell receptor (beta chain) was carried out in a study of vaccination effects on CD4 cells after COVID-19. CDR1 and CDR2 from the germline V gene are LNHDA and SQIVND (reference sequence). This CDR3 region has 12 residues. Trimming removed 3 bases at V and 2 bases at J, with 2 bases between. Only in-frame clones appear in the TCRdb table, and some are missing; sequencing was by immunoSEQ multiplex PCR. The table lists about 79,000 clones, about 70% of them singletons. As to this clone: The antigen remains unidentified.

Viral peptide pools were used in the ViraFEST assay to expand antigen-specific CD4+ T cells, and sequencing came afterward. Culture proceeded for roughly ten days, and CD4+ T cells were then isolated. This specimen consisted of CD4+ T cells from PBMCs cultured with HCoV-229E spike peptides, obtained before COVID-19 vaccination. V usage is TRBV19 and J usage is TRBJ1-5; D call uncertain. The TCR originated in a human donor who received a COVID-19 vaccine. As DNA, the CDR3 is TGTGCCAGTAGTATGGGCAATCAGCCCCAGCATTTT. Translated, it gives CASSMGNQPQHF.